A selection of T cell receptor beta chains follows, all from one sample in a study of T cell responses to AZD1222 COVID-19 vaccine. The protocol was immunoSEQ multiplex PCR, while the TCRdb copy is restricted to in-frame clones and leaves out a portion. This table has some 130,000 clones, 88% appearing once. This material consisted of peripheral blood, taken on day 0 of AZD1222 vaccination. The receptors here all came from an adult in good health. CDR3s include the opening cysteine and the closing phenylalanine or tryptophan. D genes are given only for firm matches. Not all rows give a size; the values are once, few, many and, for expanded clones, a class.

TRBV18,medium-sized,TRBJ1-1,NA,CASSRGQETLEAFF,TGTGCCAGCTCACGAGGGCAGGAGACTCTTGAAGCTTTCTTT
TRBV3-1/TRBV3-2,NA,TRBJ2-7,TRBD2,CASSLLSGGHEQYF,TGTGCCAGCAGCCTTCTAAGCGGGGGCCACGAGCAGTACTTC
TRBV6-5,NA,TRBJ2-7,TRBD1,CASSYSQGGYEQYF,TGTGCCAGCAGTTATTCACAGGGGGGCTACGAGCAGTACTTC
TRBV28,NA,TRBJ1-5,TRBD1,CASSLGGGAGQPQHF,TGTGCCAGCAGTTTAGGAGGGGGCGCTGGTCAGCCCCAGCATTTT
TRBV4-2,NA,TRBJ2-1,NA,CASSQDFSYNEQFF,TGTGCCAGCAGCCAAGATTTTTCTTACAATGAGCAGTTCTTC
TRBV19,NA,TRBJ1-5,NA,CASSTRNSGTGGSNQPQHF,TGTGCCAGTAGTACACGTAACTCCGGGACGGGGGGAAGCAATCAGCCCCAGCATTTT
TRBV18,once,TRBJ1-1,NA,CASSPDGFGSDTEAFF,TGTGCCAGCTCACCGGATGGATTCGGTTCGGACACTGAAGCTTTCTTT
TRBV11-2,NA,TRBJ1-1,NA,CASSLGWGADTEAFF,TGTGCCAGCAGCTTAGGGTGGGGGGCGGACACTGAAGCTTTCTTT
TRBV2,NA,TRBJ2-3,TRBD2,CASSGTSRADTQYF,TGTGCCAGCAGTGGGACTAGCAGGGCAGATACGCAGTATTTT
TRBV7-2,NA,TRBJ2-1,TRBD2,CASRTGGTSGRRQFF,TGTGCCAGCAGAACAGGGGGTACTAGCGGGAGAAGGCAGTTCTTC
TRBV28,NA,TRBJ1-2,NA,CASSQGYGYTF,TGTGCCAGCAGCCAGGGTTATGGCTACACCTTC
TRBV7-6,NA,TRBJ1-5,NA,CASSFGVREYQPQHF,TGTGCCAGCAGCTTTGGAGTAAGGGAATATCAGCCCCAGCATTTT
TRBV7-3,NA,TRBJ2-5,TRBD2,CASSAQGGAGGLKTQYF,TGTGCCAGCAGCGCCCAAGGTGGAGCGGGGGGGCTGAAGACCCAGTACTTC
TRBV7-9,NA,TRBJ1-5,NA,CASSPPGDRNQPQHF,TGTGCCAGCAGCCCGCCCGGGGACCGAAATCAGCCCCAGCATTTT
TRBV7-9,once,TRBJ1-6,NA,CASSSQGSSPLHF,TGTGCCAGCAGCTCGCAGGGTAGTTCACCCCTCCACTTT
TRBV5-4,NA,TRBJ1-1,NA,CASSSGGSNTEAFF,TGTGCCAGCAGCTCTGGGGGGTCGAACACTGAAGCTTTCTTT
TRBV23-1,NA,TRBJ2-1,NA,CASRRGRHNEQFF,TGCGCCAGCAGAAGAGGGAGACACAATGAGCAGTTCTTC
TRBV5-1,once,TRBJ2-1,NA,CASSLDGPPGEQFF,TGCGCCAGCAGCTTGGATGGACCTCCAGGTGAGCAGTTCTTC
TRBV13,NA,TRBJ2-1,TRBD2,CASSLFGLAGNEQFF,TGTGCCAGCAGCTTATTTGGACTAGCAGGCAATGAGCAGTTCTTC
TRBV19,NA,TRBJ2-5,TRBD1,CASSTGQGASQETQYF,TGTGCCAGTAGTACAGGACAGGGGGCCTCCCAAGAGACCCAGTACTTC
TRBV12-3/TRBV12-4,NA,TRBJ2-7,NA,CASSLVLGQEQYF,TGTGCCAGCAGTTTAGTTTTGGGGCAAGAGCAGTACTTC
TRBV4-3,NA,TRBJ2-1,TRBD2,CASSQQLKTSGWINEQFF,TGCGCCAGCAGCCAACAACTAAAAACTAGCGGGTGGATCAATGAGCAGTTCTTC
TRBV4-3,NA,TRBJ2-7,TRBD1,CASSQDRAYEQYF,TGCGCCAGCAGTCAAGACAGGGCCTACGAGCAGTACTTC
TRBV27,NA,TRBJ2-3,TRBD2,CASSLRRGKTDTQYF,TGTGCCAGCAGTTTACGGCGGGGGAAAACAGATACGCAGTATTTT
TRBV6-6,NA,TRBJ1-6,NA,CASVRGRNNSPLHF,TGTGCCAGCGTAAGGGGGAGAAATAATTCACCCCTCCACTTT
TRBV11-2,NA,TRBJ2-1,TRBD2,CASSLVALAGDEQFF,TGTGCCAGCAGCTTAGTAGCACTAGCGGGAGATGAGCAGTTCTTC
TRBV7-9,NA,TRBJ1-4,TRBD1,CASSTLVDRGSEKLFF,TGTGCCAGCAGCACCTTAGTCGACAGGGGTAGCGAAAAACTGTTTTTT
TRBV11-2,NA,TRBJ2-7,TRBD2,CASSSTGRMPYEQYF,TGTGCCAGCAGCTCGACCGGGAGGATGCCCTACGAGCAGTACTTC
TRBV24-1,NA,TRBJ1-4,NA,CATSKRAGEKLFF,TGTGCCACCAGTAAAAGGGCGGGAGAAAAACTGTTTTTT
TRBV7-2,NA,TRBJ1-5,TRBD1,CASSPGTGELYSNQPQHF,TGTGCCAGCAGCCCTGGGACAGGGGAGCTCTATAGCAATCAGCCCCAGCATTTT
TRBV27,NA,TRBJ1-6,NA,CASSLSAGNSPLHF,TGTGCCAGCAGTTTATCTGCCGGGAATTCACCCCTCCACTTT
TRBV6-5,NA,TRBJ2-7,TRBD2,CASSYVPGGPGEQYF,TGTGCCAGCAGTTACGTCCCGGGAGGGCCGGGTGAGCAGTACTTC
TRBV6-2/TRBV6-3,few,TRBJ2-7,TRBD2,CASSPQGLAGEQYF,TGTGCCAGCAGTCCCCAGGGACTAGCGGGTGAGCAGTACTTC
TRBV5-1,NA,TRBJ1-6,NA,CASSSAQNSPLHF,TGCGCCAGCAGCTCCGCCCAAAATTCACCCCTCCACTTT
TRBV4-1,many,TRBJ1-5,NA,CASSQESGRVRQPQHF,TGCGCCAGCAGCCAAGAATCGGGGCGGGTACGGCAGCCCCAGCATTTT
TRBV2,NA,TRBJ2-7,NA,CASTEVGTSYEQYF,TGTGCCAGCACAGAAGTGGGGACGAGCTACGAGCAGTACTTC
TRBV6-5,NA,TRBJ2-7,NA,CASSLQGYEQYF,TGTGCCAGCAGTTTACAGGGTTACGAGCAGTACTTC
TRBV9,NA,TRBJ1-4,NA,CASSVAGTNEKLFF,TGTGCCAGCAGCGTAGCTGGGACAAACGAAAAACTGTTTTTT
TRBV19,NA,TRBJ2-1,TRBD2,CASSTLRTSHNEQFF,TGTGCCAGTAGTACACTCCGGACTAGCCACAATGAGCAGTTCTTC
TRBV5-1,NA,TRBJ1-1,TRBD1,CASSFPDGTAPEAFF,TGCGCCAGCAGCTTCCCGGATGGGACAGCACCAGAAGCTTTCTTT
TRBV10-1,once,TRBJ2-7,NA,CASSEKRKNFSGHFYEQYF,TGCGCCAGCAGTGAGAAAAGGAAAAACTTCTCGGGACACTTCTACGAGCAGTACTTC
TRBV28,NA,TRBJ1-2,NA,CAEGQLFDYGYTF,TGTGCCGAGGGGCAGCTCTTCGACTATGGCTACACCTTC
TRBV30,NA,TRBJ1-1,TRBD1,CAWGSRQGEAFF,TGTGCCTGGGGGTCACGACAGGGCGAAGCTTTCTTT
TRBV18,NA,TRBJ1-4,TRBD1,CASSPQGQGEKLFF,TGTGCCAGCTCACCACAGGGACAGGGTGAAAAACTGTTTTTT
TRBV10-1,NA,TRBJ2-7,TRBD2,CASSEKNRLAGGSEQYF,TGCGCCAGCAGTGAGAAAAACCGACTAGCGGGAGGTTCCGAGCAGTACTTC
TRBV4-1,NA,TRBJ1-3,NA,CASSHEAATIYF,TGCGCCAGCAGCCACGAGGCGGCCACCATATATTTT
TRBV27,NA,TRBJ1-5,NA,CASSVSGQGNQPQHF,TGTGCCAGCAGTGTTTCGGGGCAGGGCAATCAGCCCCAGCATTTT